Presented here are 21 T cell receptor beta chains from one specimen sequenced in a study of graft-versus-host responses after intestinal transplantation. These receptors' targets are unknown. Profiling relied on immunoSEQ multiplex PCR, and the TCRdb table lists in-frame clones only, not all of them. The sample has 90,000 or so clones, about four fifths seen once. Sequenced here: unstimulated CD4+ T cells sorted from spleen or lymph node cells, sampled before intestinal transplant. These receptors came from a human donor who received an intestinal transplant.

The CDR3 DNA sequence: TGCGCCAGCAGCTTGGGACTAGCGGCCGATGAGCAGTTCTTC. It translates to CASSLGLAADEQFF. The V call is TRBV5-1, the J call TRBJ2-1, with 9 bases aligning to TRBD2. Losses at the gene ends were 0 bases for V and 8 bases for J; bases not matched to a gene: 3. In germline, CDR1 is SGHRS, CDR2 YFSETQ. The CDR3 is made up of 14 amino acids.

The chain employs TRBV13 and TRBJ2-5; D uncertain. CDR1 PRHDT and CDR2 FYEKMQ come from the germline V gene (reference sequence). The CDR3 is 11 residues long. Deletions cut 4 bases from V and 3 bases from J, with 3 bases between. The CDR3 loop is CASSSEETQYF. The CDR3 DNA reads TGTGCCAGCAGCTCAGAAGAGACCCAGTACTTC.

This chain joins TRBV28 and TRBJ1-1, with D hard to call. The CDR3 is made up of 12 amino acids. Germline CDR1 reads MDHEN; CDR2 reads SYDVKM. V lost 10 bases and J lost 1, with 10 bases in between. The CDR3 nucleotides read TGTGCCATCGGGAGGCAGAACACTGAAGCTTTCTTT. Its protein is CAIGRQNTEAFF.

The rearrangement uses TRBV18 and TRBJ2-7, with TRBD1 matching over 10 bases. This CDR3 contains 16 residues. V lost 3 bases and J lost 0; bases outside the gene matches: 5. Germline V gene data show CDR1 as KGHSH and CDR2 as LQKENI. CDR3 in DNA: TGTGCCAGCTCACCCTGGACAGGGGGGCTCTCCTACGAGCAGTACTTC. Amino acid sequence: CASSPWTGGLSYEQYF.

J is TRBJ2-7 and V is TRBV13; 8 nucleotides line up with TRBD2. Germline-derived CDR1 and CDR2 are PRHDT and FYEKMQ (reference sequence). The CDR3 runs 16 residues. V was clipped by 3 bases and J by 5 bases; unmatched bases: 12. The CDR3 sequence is CASSLLLEREKNEQYF. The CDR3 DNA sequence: TGTGCCAGCAGCTTGCTCCTAGAGCGGGAGAAAAACGAGCAGTACTTC.

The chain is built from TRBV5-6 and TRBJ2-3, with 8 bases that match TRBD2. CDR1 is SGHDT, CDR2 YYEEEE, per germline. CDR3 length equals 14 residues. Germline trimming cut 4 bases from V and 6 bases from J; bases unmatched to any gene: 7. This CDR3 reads CASSPGVAGDTQYF. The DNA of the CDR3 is TGTGCCAGCAGCCCCGGGGTAGCGGGGGATACGCAGTATTTT.

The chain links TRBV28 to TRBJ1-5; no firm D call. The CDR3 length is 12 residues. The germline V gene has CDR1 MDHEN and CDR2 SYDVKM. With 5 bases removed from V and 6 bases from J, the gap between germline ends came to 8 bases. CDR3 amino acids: CASSPLSQPQHF. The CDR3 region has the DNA TGTGCCAGCAGTCCCCTTTCTCAGCCCCAGCATTTT.

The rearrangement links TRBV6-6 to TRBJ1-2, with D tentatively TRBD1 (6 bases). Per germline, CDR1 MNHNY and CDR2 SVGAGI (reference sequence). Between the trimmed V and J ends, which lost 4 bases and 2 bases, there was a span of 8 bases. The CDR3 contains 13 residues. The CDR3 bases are TGTGCCAGCAGTTCCGGACAGAACTATGGCTACACCTTC. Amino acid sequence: CASSSGQNYGYTF.

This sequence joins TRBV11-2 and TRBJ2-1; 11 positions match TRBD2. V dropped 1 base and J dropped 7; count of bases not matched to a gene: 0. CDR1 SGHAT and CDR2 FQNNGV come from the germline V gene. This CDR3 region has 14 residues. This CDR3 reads CASSLASGRNEQFF. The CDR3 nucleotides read TGTGCCAGCAGCTTAGCTAGCGGGAGGAATGAGCAGTTCTTC.

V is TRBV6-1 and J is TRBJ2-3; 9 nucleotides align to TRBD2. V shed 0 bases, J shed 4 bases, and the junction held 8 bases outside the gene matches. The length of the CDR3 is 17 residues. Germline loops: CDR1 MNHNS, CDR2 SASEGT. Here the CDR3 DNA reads TGTGCCAGCAGTGAAGCGGGCGGGAGGGCGGGGGCAGATACGCAGTATTTT. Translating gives CASSEAGGRAGADTQYF.

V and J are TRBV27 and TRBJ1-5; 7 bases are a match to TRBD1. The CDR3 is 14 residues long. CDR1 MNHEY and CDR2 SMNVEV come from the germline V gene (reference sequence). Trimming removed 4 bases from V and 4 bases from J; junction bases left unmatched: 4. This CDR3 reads CASSSGQPNQPQHF. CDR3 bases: TGTGCCAGCAGTTCGGGACAGCCAAATCAGCCCCAGCATTTT.

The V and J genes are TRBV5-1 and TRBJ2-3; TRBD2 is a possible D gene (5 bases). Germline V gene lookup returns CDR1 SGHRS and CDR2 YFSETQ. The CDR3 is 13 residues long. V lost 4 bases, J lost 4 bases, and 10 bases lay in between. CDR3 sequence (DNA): TGCGCCAGCAGCAACGCGGGCCCAGATACGCAGTATTTT. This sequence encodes CASSNAGPDTQYF. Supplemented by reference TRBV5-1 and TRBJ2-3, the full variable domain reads KAGVTQTPRYLIKTRGQQVTLSCSPISGHRSVSWYQQTPGQGLQFLFEYFSETQRNKGNFPGRFSGRQFSNSRSEMNVSTLELGDSALYLCASSNAGPDTQYFGPGTRLTVL.

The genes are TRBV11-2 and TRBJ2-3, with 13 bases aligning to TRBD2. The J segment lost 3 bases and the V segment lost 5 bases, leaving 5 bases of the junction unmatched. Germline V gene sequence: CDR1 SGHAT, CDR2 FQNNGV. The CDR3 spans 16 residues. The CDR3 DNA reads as TGTGCCAGCAGCCAGTGGACTAGCGGGGGTACAGATACGCAGTATTTT. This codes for CASSQWTSGGTDTQYF. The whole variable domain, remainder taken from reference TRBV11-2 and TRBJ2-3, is EAGVAQSPRYKIIEKRQSVAFWCNPISGHATLYWYQQILGQGPKLLIQFQNNGVVDDSQLPKDRFSAERLKGVDSTLKIQPAKLEDSAVYLCASSQWTSGGTDTQYFGPGTRLTVL.

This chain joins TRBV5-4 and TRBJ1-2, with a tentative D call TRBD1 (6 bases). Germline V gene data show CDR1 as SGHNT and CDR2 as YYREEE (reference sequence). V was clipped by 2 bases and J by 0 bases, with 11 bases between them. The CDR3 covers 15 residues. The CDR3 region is CASSLRTVANYGYTF. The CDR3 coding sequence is TGTGCCAGCAGCTTAAGGACAGTGGCTAACTATGGCTACACCTTC.

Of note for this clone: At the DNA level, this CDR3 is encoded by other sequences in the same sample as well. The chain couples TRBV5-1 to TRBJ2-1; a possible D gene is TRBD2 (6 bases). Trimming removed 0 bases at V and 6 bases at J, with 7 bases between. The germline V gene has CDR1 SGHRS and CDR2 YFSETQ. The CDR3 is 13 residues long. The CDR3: CASSLVGGNEQFF. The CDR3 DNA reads TGCGCCAGCAGCTTGGTCGGGGGCAATGAGCAGTTCTTC.

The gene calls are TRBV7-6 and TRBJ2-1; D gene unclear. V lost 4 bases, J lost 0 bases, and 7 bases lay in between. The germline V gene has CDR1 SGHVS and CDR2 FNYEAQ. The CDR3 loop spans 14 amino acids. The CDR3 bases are TGTGCCAGCAGCTCCCAGTTCTCCTACAATGAGCAGTTCTTC. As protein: CASSSQFSYNEQFF.

The CDR3 sequence is CATSRDLAGGRSRETQYF. For the CDR3, the DNA is TGTGCCACCAGCAGAGATCTTGCGGGAGGGCGGAGTAGGGAGACCCAGTACTTC. The chain employs TRBV15 and TRBJ2-5, with TRBD2 matching over 9 bases. Germline V gene sequence: CDR1 LNHNV, CDR2 YYDKDF (reference sequence). The CDR3 extends over 18 amino acids. Trimming removed 0 bases from V and 5 bases from J; junction bases left unmatched: 13.

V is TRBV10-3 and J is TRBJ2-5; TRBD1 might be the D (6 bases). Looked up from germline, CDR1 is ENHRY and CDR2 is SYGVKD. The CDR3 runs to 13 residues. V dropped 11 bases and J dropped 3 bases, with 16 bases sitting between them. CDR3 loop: CAARGTQEETQYF. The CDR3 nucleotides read TGTGCCGCCCGTGGGACACAAGAAGAGACCCAGTACTTC.

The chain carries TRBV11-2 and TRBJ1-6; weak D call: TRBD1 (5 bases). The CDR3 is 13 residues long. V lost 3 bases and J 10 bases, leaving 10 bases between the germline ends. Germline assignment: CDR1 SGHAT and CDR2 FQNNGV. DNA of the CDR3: TGTGCCAGCAGCTTCCAGGGTGGATCACCCCTCCACTTT. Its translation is CASSFQGGSPLHF.

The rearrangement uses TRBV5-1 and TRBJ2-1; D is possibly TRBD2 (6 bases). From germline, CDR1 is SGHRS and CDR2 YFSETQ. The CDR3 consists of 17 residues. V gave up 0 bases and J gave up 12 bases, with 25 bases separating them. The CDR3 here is CASSLALGGRSNTMQFF. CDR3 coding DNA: TGCGCCAGCAGCTTGGCCCTCGGGGGAAGGTCCAATACGATGCAGTTCTTC.

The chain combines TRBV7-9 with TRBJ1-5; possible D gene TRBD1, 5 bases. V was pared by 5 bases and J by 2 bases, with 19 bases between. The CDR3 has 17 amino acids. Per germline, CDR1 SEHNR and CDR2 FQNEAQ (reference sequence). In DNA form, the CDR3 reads TGTGCCAGCAGCCGGGAGGCCGGGACTGGGGGCAATCAGCCCCAGCATTTT. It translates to CASSREAGTGGNQPQHF.